This T cell receptor beta chain is drawn from a study of cytomegalovirus exposure and HLA in healthy donors. This clone was observed once. In the PCR, 60 Vbeta and 13 Jbeta primers were used. Profiled with immunoSEQ multiplex PCR; TCRdb holds only in-frame clones, not every one. Of 110,000 to 150,000 clones in the sample, over 55% were seen once. The CDR3 has 16 residues. V lost 0 bases to trimming and J lost 5 bases; unmatched junction nucleotides: 8. CDR1 and CDR2 (germline): ENHRY, SYGVKD. The sample taken for sequencing was PBMCs. This receptor was obtained from a man aged 40-50 years in good health and CMV-seronegative. The chain uses TRBV10-3 and TRBJ2-7, with 9 nucleotides matching TRBD2. The CDR3 loop is CAISESGAGGPNEQYF. CDR3 DNA sequence: TGTGCCATCAGTGAGTCGGGGGCGGGAGGGCCCAACGAGCAGTACTTC.